These 4 T cell receptor beta chains came from one sample sequenced in a study of CD8 T cells in Susac syndrome (dated by TCRdb to the late 2010s). Library generation was performed with the immunoSEQ multiplex PCR assay. RNA was extracted using the RNeasy kit, and about 0.5 to 1 microgram was reverse transcribed with random hexamers. The public reads were reanalyzed by TCRdb: fastp trimming at Q25, MiXCR alignment, in-frame beta chains only. Rows merge per CDR3 protein into single entries with the most common DNA and genes. This sample gives about 94,000 distinct CDR3 sequences in total; about 93% of them show up just once. The leading ten clones occupy about 0.28% of the sample. The sample comprised CD4+ T cells from PBMCs. The receptors were sampled from a human donor with Susac syndrome.

The V and J genes are TRBV6-6 and TRBJ2-1; D is ambiguous. The CDR3 runs to 14 residues. V dropped 6 bases and J dropped 7 bases, with 16 bases sitting between them. Germline CDR1 and CDR2: MNHNY and SVGAGI (reference sequence). CDR3 loop: CASSHVLGWNEQFF. The CDR3 DNA is TGTGCCAGCAGCCACGTCTTGGGGTGGAATGAGCAGTTCTTC.

The genes are TRBV12-3 or TRBV12-4 and TRBJ2-1; D is perhaps TRBD2 (5 bases). There are 12 residues in the CDR3. The V end was cut by 2 bases, the J end by 13 bases, with 12 bases between. CDR3 bases: TGTGCCAGCAGTTTAAAACCAGCGGTCCAGTTCTTC. Protein: CASSLKPAVQFF.

The chain has TRBV20-1 and TRBJ2-1; 9 bases line up with TRBD2. Germline V CDR1 and CDR2: DFQATT, SNEGSKA (reference sequence). Trimming at V came to 3 bases and at J to 7 bases, leaving 16 bases not matched to a gene. CDR3 length: 17 residues. CDR3 amino acids: CSARSSAGGLLLNEQFF. CDR3 nucleotide sequence: TGCAGTGCTAGGTCTTCAGCGGGGGGACTCTTATTGAATGAGCAGTTCTTC.

CDR3 sequence: CASSVLQGGGKNEQFF. For the CDR3, the DNA is TGTGCCAGCAGCGTCTTACAGGGGGGAGGGAAAAATGAGCAGTTCTTC. This chain uses TRBV9 with TRBJ2-1, with D possibly being TRBD1 (8 bases). Between the trimmed V and J ends, which lost 2 bases and 7 bases, there was a span of 19 bases. Germline V gene lookup returns CDR1 SGDLS and CDR2 YYNGEE. This CDR3 contains 16 residues.